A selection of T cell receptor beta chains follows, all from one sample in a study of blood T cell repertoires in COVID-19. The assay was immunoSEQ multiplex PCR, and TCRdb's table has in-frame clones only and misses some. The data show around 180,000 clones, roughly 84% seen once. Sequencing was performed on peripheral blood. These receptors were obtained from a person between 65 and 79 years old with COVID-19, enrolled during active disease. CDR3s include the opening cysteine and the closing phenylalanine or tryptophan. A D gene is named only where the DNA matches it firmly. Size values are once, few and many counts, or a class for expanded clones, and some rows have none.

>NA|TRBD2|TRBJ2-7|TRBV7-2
TGTGCCAGCAGCCGGAGCTTGGCGGGAGTAGACGAGCAGTACTTC
CASSRSLAGVDEQYF
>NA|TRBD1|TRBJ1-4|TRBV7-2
TGTGCCAGCAGCCTAGACCGACAGGGCTCCGAAAAACTGTTTTTT
CASSLDRQGSEKLFF
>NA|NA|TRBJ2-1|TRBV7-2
TGTGCCAGCGCACAACCCGACGCTGTTCGGGATGAGCAGTTCTTC
CASAQPDAVRDEQFF
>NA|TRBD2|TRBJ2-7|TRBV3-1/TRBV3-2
TGTGCCAGCAGCGCCGGCGGGGGTATCGGCGGGGAGCAGTACTTC
CASSAGGGIGGEQYF
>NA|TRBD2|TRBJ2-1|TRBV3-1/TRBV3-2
TGTGCCAGCAGCCAGGCTGGACTAGCGGCTAACAATGAGCAGTTCTTC
CASSQAGLAANNEQFF
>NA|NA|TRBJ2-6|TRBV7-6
TGTGCCAGCAGCTTATTCCCGGGGTCCGGCTCTGGGGCCAACGTCCTGACTTTC
CASSLFPGSGSGANVLTF
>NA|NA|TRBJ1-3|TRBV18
TGTGCCAGCTCACCTAACTACTCTGGAAACACCATATATTTT
CASSPNYSGNTIYF
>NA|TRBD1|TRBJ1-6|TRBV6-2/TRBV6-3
TGTGCCAGCAGTGTCGCGACAGGGATACATAGCTCCTATAATTCACCCCTCCACTTT
CASSVATGIHSSYNSPLHF
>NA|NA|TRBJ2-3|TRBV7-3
TGTGCCAGCAGCTTAGGTTTTGGGCTTGTAGGGAGGACAGATACGCAGTATTTT
CASSLGFGLVGRTDTQYF
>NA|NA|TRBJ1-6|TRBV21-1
TGTGCCAGCAGCTCCGCGGACAGGGTTAATTCACCCCTCCACTTT
CASSSADRVNSPLHF
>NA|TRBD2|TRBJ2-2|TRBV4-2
TGTGCCAGCAGCCAAGAAGCGGGGGCAAACTATGACACCGGGGAGCTGTTTTTT
CASSQEAGANYDTGELFF
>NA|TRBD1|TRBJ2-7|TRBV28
TGTGCCAGCAGTACAAGGGCAGGGGGTGTTCTTTACGAGCAGTACTTC
CASSTRAGGVLYEQYF
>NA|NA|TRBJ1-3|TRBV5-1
TGCGCCAGCAGAGGGGACACCTCTGGAAACACCATATATTTT
CASRGDTSGNTIYF
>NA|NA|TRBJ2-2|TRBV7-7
TGTGCCAGCAGCTTAGCAGGGGTCACCGGGGAGCTGTTTTTT
CASSLAGVTGELFF
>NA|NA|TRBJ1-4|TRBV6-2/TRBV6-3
TGTGCCAGCAGTCGAGGACAGACTAATGAAAAACTGTTTTTT
CASSRGQTNEKLFF
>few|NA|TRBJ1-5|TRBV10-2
TGCGCCAGCAGTGATGGGGCTCGGCAGCCCCAGCATTTT
CASSDGARQPQHF
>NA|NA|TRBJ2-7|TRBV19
TGTGCCAGTAGTATCCTGGGGGGCTCCTACGAGCAGTACTTC
CASSILGGSYEQYF
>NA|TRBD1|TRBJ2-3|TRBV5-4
TGTGCCAGCAGCGGGGGGACAGGGCGATCTAGCACAGATACGCAGTATTTT
CASSGGTGRSSTDTQYF
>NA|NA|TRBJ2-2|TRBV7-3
TGTGCCAGCAGAACCGGCAGGCACACCGGGGAGCTGTTTTTT
CASRTGRHTGELFF
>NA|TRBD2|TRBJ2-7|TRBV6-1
TGTGCCAGCAGTGAACGGACTAGTCATTACGAGCAGTACTTC
CASSERTSHYEQYF
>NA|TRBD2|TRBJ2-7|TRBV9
TGTGCCAGCAGCGCGACTAGCGGATTTGGGGAGCAGTACTTC
CASSATSGFGEQYF
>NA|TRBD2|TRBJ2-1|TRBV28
TGTGCCACGATACGGGGGGGCGCTTACAATGAGCAGTTCTTC
CATIRGGAYNEQFF
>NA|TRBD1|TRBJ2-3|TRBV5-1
TGCGCCAGCAGCTTGGAGGGCAGGGGGCGCAAAGATACGCAGTATTTT
CASSLEGRGRKDTQYF
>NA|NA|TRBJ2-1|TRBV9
TGTGCCAGCAGCGCCCTGGCCGGGACTTCGGATGAGCAGTTCTTC
CASSALAGTSDEQFF
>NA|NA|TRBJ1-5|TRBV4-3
TGCGCCAGCAGCCAAGAAAAGACATACGCCCAGCCCCAGCATTTT
CASSQEKTYAQPQHF
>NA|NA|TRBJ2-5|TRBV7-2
TGTGCCAGCAGCTCCACCAGGCAAGAGACCCAGTACTTC
CASSSTRQETQYF
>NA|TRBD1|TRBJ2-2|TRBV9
TGTGCCAGCAGCGTAGGGACAGGGGGTAACACCGGGGAGCTGTTTTTT
CASSVGTGGNTGELFF
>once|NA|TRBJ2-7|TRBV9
TGTGCCAGCAGCGCCGAGCAGGGGACCTACTACGAGCAGTACTTC
CASSAEQGTYYEQYF
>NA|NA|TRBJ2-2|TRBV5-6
TGTGCCAGCAGCTTTTACGGGGGAACGAACACCGGGGAGCTGTTTTTT
CASSFYGGTNTGELFF
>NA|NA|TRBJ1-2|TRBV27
TGTGCCAGCAGTTTCACAACAGGGATCTATGGCTACACCTTC
CASSFTTGIYGYTF
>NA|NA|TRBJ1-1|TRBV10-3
TGTGCCATCAGTCGCCACACAGGAGTCACTGAAGCTTTCTTT
CAISRHTGVTEAFF
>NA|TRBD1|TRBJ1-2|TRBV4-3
TGCGCCAGCAGCCGAACAGGGGTTGATGGCTACACCTTC
CASSRTGVDGYTF
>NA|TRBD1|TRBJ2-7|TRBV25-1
TGTGCCAGCAGACAGGGGTACGAGCAGTACTTC
CASRQGYEQYF
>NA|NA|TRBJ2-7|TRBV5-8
TGTGCCAGCAGCTTTCAGGGTCGGGACTTC
CASSFQGRDF
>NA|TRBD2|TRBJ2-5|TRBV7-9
TGTGCCAGCAGCTTGGGGGGGTATCAAGAGACCCAGTACTTC
CASSLGGYQETQYF
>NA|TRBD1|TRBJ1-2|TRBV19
TGTGCCAGTAGTTTCAAGGACAGGGCAGACTATGGCTACACCTTC
CASSFKDRADYGYTF
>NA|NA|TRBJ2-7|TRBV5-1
TGCGCCAGCTCCCTTGGGGGGGCATTTAGCTACGAGCAGTACTTC
CASSLGGAFSYEQYF
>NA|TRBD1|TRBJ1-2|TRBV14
TGTGCCAGCAGCCAAAGGCTGACAGGGAATGGCTACACCTTC
CASSQRLTGNGYTF
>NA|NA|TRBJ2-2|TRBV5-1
TGCGCCAGCAGCGGAACAACCGACTTGTGGGCCGGGGAGCTGTTTTTT
CASSGTTDLWAGELFF
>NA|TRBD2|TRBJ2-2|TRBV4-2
TGTGCCAGCAGTACTAGCGGGGCGGGGACCGGGGAGCTGTTTTTT
CASSTSGAGTGELFF
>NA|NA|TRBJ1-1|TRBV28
TGTGCCAGCAGCGAGGGAAATGAAGCTTTCTTT
CASSEGNEAFF
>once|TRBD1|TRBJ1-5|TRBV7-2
TGTGCCAGCAGCTTGAATCCTGCGGGGACAGGGACTCAGCCCCAGCATTTT
CASSLNPAGTGTQPQHF
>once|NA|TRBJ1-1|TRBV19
TGTGCCAGTAGTGGCACAACGAACACTGAAGCTTTCTTT
CASSGTTNTEAFF
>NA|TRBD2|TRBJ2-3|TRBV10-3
TGTGCCATCACGAATCCAGCGGGAGGGGAGGATACGCAGTATTTT
CAITNPAGGEDTQYF
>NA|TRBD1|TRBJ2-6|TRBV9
TGTGCCAGCAGCGTCCATGACAGGGGTTCTGGGGCCAACGTCCTGACTTTC
CASSVHDRGSGANVLTF